Described below is a single T cell receptor beta chain sequence and its context. What it recognizes is unknown. This specimen belongs to a study of response to subunit inactivated influenza vaccine. Study-level findings and limits: That few new T cells are recruited by each seasonal influenza vaccination was the authors' suggestion.

TCRdb recomputed calls from the RT-PCR reads with MiXCR, one row per CDR3 protein. The sample gives 450,000 to 600,000 distinct CDR3 sequences, approximately 7.1% of which show up once; approximately 13% is in the top ten. Trimming stripped 4 bases from V and 3 bases from J, with 13 bases between. There are 14 residues in the CDR3. Per germline, CDR1 MNHEY and CDR2 SVGAGI. The gene calls are TRBV6-5 and TRBJ2-7, with D unresolved. The clonotype originates from a man aged 50 to 75 who received an inactivated influenza vaccine. This material consisted of PBMCs from blood, taken less than 25 months after vaccination. The CDR3 protein is CASSSVDGYYEQYF. CDR3 bases: TGTGCCAGCAGTTCAGTAGACGGCTACTACGAGCAGTACTTC.